This T cell receptor beta chain came from a study of blood T cell repertoires in COVID-19. Study-wide context: T cells, B-cell-depleted T cells, or PBMCs supplied cDNA or gDNA.

Assay used: immunoSEQ multiplex PCR; TCRdb lists only in-frame clones, some missing. The sample carries approximately 300,000 clones, 80% to 90% recorded once. All enrollees were about 18 to 100 years old and from around 25 US areas. Cohort placement rested on clinical history that participants reported themselves. Donors in Cohort 3 counted as recovered after two negative PCRs, clearance, or symptom resolution. The V gene end was trimmed by 1 base and the J gene end by 1 base; junction bases not matched to a gene: 0. This CDR3 contains 16 residues. Looked up from germline, CDR1 is SEHNR and CDR2 is FQNEAQ (reference sequence).

The receptor comes from a young man who had recovered from COVID-19. The gene calls are TRBV7-9 and TRBJ2-2, with 10 bases lining up with TRBD2. Sequencing was performed on PBMCs or T cells enriched from blood (not recorded which). This CDR3 is CASSLGLAGNTGELFF. CDR3 nucleotide sequence: TGTGCCAGCAGCTTAGGACTAGCGGGGAACACCGGGGAGCTGTTTTTT.